The 28 T cell receptor beta chains reported below all come from one sample, sequenced in a study of blood T cell repertoires in COVID-19. The repertoire was sequenced with immunoSEQ multiplex PCR; TCRdb's copy has only in-frame clones and lacks some. This sample yields 240,000 or so clones, of which 86% are seen a single time; approximately 2.1% belongs to the top ten. The sample was PBMCs or T cells enriched from blood (not recorded which). These TCRs come from a woman aged 50 to 60 who had recovered from COVID-19.

The J gene is TRBJ2-1, the V gene TRBV7-9; D is perhaps TRBD2 (5 bases). This CDR3 is built from 17 residues. CDR1 SEHNR and CDR2 FQNEAQ come from the germline V gene (reference sequence). Trimming removed 9 bases at V and 0 bases at J, with 21 bases between. The CDR3 coding sequence is TGTGCCAGTCTCAGCGCGGGCAGCGGTAACTCCTACAATGAGCAGTTCTTC. It is translated as CASLSAGSGNSYNEQFF.

In this sample, this clone turned up a few times. V usage is TRBV9 and J usage is TRBJ2-5, with 8 nucleotides matching TRBD1. The ends lost 3 bases at V and 5 bases at J; junction bases unmatched: 9. Germline CDR1 and CDR2: SGDLS and YYNGEE. The CDR3 runs to 15 residues. The CDR3: CASSGGTGMGETQYF. Written as DNA, the CDR3 is TGTGCCAGCAGCGGAGGGACAGGTATGGGGGAGACCCAGTACTTC.

The chain combines TRBV10-3 with TRBJ1-2; D unclear. The CDR3 contains 12 residues. V gave up 0 bases and J gave up 6 bases, with 5 bases separating them. Germline V gene lookup returns CDR1 ENHRY and CDR2 SYGVKD. CDR3 amino acids: CAISESVDGYTF. The CDR3 region has the DNA TGTGCCATCAGTGAGTCGGTAGATGGCTACACCTTC.

The chain uses TRBV4-1 and TRBJ2-7; D unclear. V was cut by 2 bases and J by 2 bases, with 10 bases left in between. This CDR3 region has 14 residues. Germline V gene data show CDR1 as MGHRA and CDR2 as YSYEKL. CDR3 nucleotide sequence: TGCGCCAGCAGCCAACAAAGCCGTGCCTACGAGCAGTACTTC. Encoded protein: CASSQQSRAYEQYF.

The chain links TRBV4-3 to TRBJ2-7, with 7 bases lining up with TRBD1. The CDR3 runs 13 residues. Germline-derived CDR1 and CDR2 are LGHNA and YSLEER. V lost 5 bases and J lost 6; bases outside the gene matches: 7. CDR3: CASSLARDSEQYF. As DNA, the CDR3 is TGCGCCAGCAGCTTGGCCAGGGACAGCGAGCAGTACTTC.

The chain couples TRBV11-3 to TRBJ1-2; 8 bases line up with TRBD1. The trim removed 4 bases at V and 4 bases at J, leaving 2 bases unmatched. The CDR3 contains 13 residues. Germline CDR1 SGHNT, CDR2 YENEEA. Here the CDR3 DNA reads TGTGCCAGCAGCTCGGACAGGGCCTATGGCTACACCTTC. Its translation: CASSSDRAYGYTF.

This sequence joins TRBV5-5 and TRBJ2-1; D perhaps matches TRBD1 (5 bases). The CDR3 extends over 15 amino acids. Germline CDR1 is SGHKS and CDR2 is YYEKEE (reference sequence). Trimming took 6 bases from V and 0 from J, leaving 13 bases between them. CDR3 in DNA: TGTGCCAGCACTCCCAGGGTTAGCTCCTACAATGAGCAGTTCTTC. Amino acid sequence: CASTPRVSSYNEQFF.

This sequence joins TRBV7-3 and TRBJ1-1; D not resolved. The CDR3 length is 15 residues. Per the germline V gene, CDR1 is SGHTA and CDR2 is FQGTGA. V was cut by 3 bases and J by 5 bases, with 16 bases left in between. The CDR3: CASSFRGPTGTEAFF. The CDR3 DNA is TGTGCCAGCAGCTTCCGCGGTCCAACGGGGACTGAAGCTTTCTTT. The full variable domain, rest sourced from reference TRBV7-3 and TRBJ1-1, is GAGVSQTPSNKVTEKGKYVELRCDPISGHTALYWYRQSLGQGPEFLIYFQGTGAADDSGLPNDRFFAVRPEGSVSTLKIQRTERGDSAVYLCASSFRGPTGTEAFFGQGTRLTVV.

V gene TRBV11-3 combines with J gene TRBJ1-6; TRBD1 matches at 7 bases. With V trimmed by 5 bases and J by 9 bases, 10 bases remained unmatched. Germline V gives CDR1 SGHNT, CDR2 YENEEA. The CDR3 consists of 15 residues. The CDR3 loop reads CASSPRTGVGSPLHF. Written as DNA, the CDR3 is TGTGCCAGCAGCCCGAGGACAGGAGTGGGTTCACCCCTCCACTTT.

The rearrangement uses TRBV28 and TRBJ1-1; possible D gene TRBD1, 6 bases. CDR3 length: 13 residues. Between the trimmed V and J ends, which lost 6 bases and 4 bases, there was a span of 12 bases. Germline V gene sequence: CDR1 MDHEN, CDR2 SYDVKM. In DNA, the CDR3 is TGTGCCAGCAGCCAAACAGGGAGCACTGAAGCTTTCTTT. Protein sequence: CASSQTGSTEAFF.

In its sample, this clone was seen a few times. This chain links TRBV6-6 with TRBJ2-7; 13 nucleotides align to TRBD2. This CDR3 is built from 17 residues. V trimming: 5 bases; J trimming: 0 bases; junction bases outside the gene matches: 7. Looked up from germline, CDR1 is MNHNY and CDR2 is SVGAGI (reference sequence). CDR3 in DNA: TGTGCCAGCAGTCCGACTAGCGGGAGGACCCACTCCTACGAGCAGTACTTC. It encodes CASSPTSGRTHSYEQYF.

The genes are TRBV6-2 or TRBV6-3 and TRBJ2-1; 8 positions match TRBD2. The J segment lost 2 bases and the V segment lost 6 bases, leaving 6 bases of the junction unmatched. Germline CDR1 reads MNHEY; CDR2 reads SVGEGT. The CDR3 has 15 residues. CDR3 sequence (DNA): TGTGCCAGCAGCGGGGAGCGGGGGCCCTACAATGAGCAGTTCTTC. Translated: CASSGERGPYNEQFF.

The chain joins TRBV4-1 to TRBJ2-2, with a possible D match to TRBD2 (6 bases). Trimming removed 3 bases from V and 6 bases from J, with 17 bases in between. Germline CDR1 is MGHRA and CDR2 is YSYEKL. The CDR3 is made up of 16 amino acids. CDR3 sequence (DNA): TGCGCCAGCAGCCAGGTTGGGACTCTCGCTCCCGGGGAGCTGTTTTTT. Translation gives CASSQVGTLAPGELFF.

The chain has TRBV7-3 and TRBJ2-1; 7 positions agree with TRBD1. Germline CDR1 and CDR2: SGHTA and FQGTGA. The CDR3 totals 15 residues. V was pared by 5 bases and J by 4 bases, with 8 bases of the junction left unmatched. The CDR3 nucleotides read TGTGCCAGCAGCCCCAGGGACAGCCTATACAATGAGCAGTTCTTC. Translating it yields CASSPRDSLYNEQFF.

The CDR3 protein is CASRPKRGSNQPQHF. CDR3 sequence (DNA): TGTGCCAGCAGGCCAAAGAGGGGGAGCAATCAGCCCCAGCATTTT. This rearrangement joins TRBV6-6 to TRBJ1-5; possibly TRBD1 for D (6 bases). V was pared by 6 bases and J by 1 base, with 13 bases between. There are 15 residues in the CDR3. Germline values: CDR1 MNHNY, CDR2 SVGAGI (reference sequence).

V and J are TRBV7-9 and TRBJ1-3, with 9 bases that match TRBD1. Unmatched junction bases numbered 13, after V lost 0 bases and J lost 13 bases. This CDR3 spans 16 amino acids. Germline loops: CDR1 SEHNR, CDR2 FQNEAQ (reference sequence). The CDR3 loop is CASSLAGLGQGSPIYF. CDR3 nucleotide sequence: TGTGCCAGCAGCTTAGCGGGATTGGGACAGGGATCACCAATATATTTT.

V gene TRBV19 combines with J gene TRBJ2-2; TRBD2 is a possible D gene (6 bases). V lost 9 bases and J 5 bases, leaving 13 bases between the germline ends. Germline V lookup: CDR1 LNHDA, CDR2 SQIVND (reference sequence). This CDR3 is built from 13 residues. The chain's CDR3 is CASRRDFTGELFF. The CDR3 coding sequence is TGTGCCAGCCGCCGGGACTTTACCGGGGAGCTGTTTTTT. Using reference TRBV19 and TRBJ2-2 for the parts outside the CDR3, the full variable domain is DGGITQSPKYLFRKEGQNVTLSCEQNLNHDAMYWYRQDPGQGLRLIYYSQIVNDFQKGDIAEGYSVSREKKESFPLTVTSAQKNPTAFYLCASRRDFTGELFFGEGSRLTVL.

The rearrangement links TRBV4-1 to TRBJ1-4, with TRBD1 matching over 8 bases. The CDR3 length is 14 residues. J gave up 8 bases and V 1 base, and 3 bases lay outside the gene matches. CDR1 is MGHRA, CDR2 YSYEKL, per germline. This CDR3 is CASSQGQGKEKLFF. The CDR3 DNA reads TGCGCCAGCAGCCAAGGACAGGGGAAGGAAAAACTGTTTTTT.

The chain couples TRBV7-2 to TRBJ1-2, with TRBD1 matching 7 bases. Germline V gene sequence: CDR1 SGHTA, CDR2 FQGNSA. J gave up 8 bases and V 2 bases, and 8 bases lay outside the gene matches. This CDR3 has 14 amino acids. CDR3 nucleotides: TGTGCCAGCAGCTTAACCCGGACAGGTGGCGGCTACACCTTC. Residues: CASSLTRTGGGYTF.

This chain connects TRBV19 to TRBJ2-2; 9 positions agree with TRBD1. This CDR3 is 15 amino acids long. Per germline, CDR1 LNHDA and CDR2 SQIVND (reference sequence). V lost 6 bases, J lost 2 bases, and 4 bases stayed unmatched. CDR3 residues: CASRRDRVNTGELFF. The CDR3 coding sequence is TGTGCCAGTAGGCGGGACAGGGTTAACACCGGGGAGCTGTTTTTT. Full variable domain (remainder filled in from reference TRBV19 and TRBJ2-2): DGGITQSPKYLFRKEGQNVTLSCEQNLNHDAMYWYRQDPGQGLRLIYYSQIVNDFQKGDIAEGYSVSREKKESFPLTVTSAQKNPTAFYLCASRRDRVNTGELFFGEGSRLTVL.

This clone was seen a single time. V usage is TRBV24-1 and J usage is TRBJ2-1; 8 nucleotides match TRBD1. This CDR3 region has 16 residues. CDR1 KGHDR and CDR2 SFDVKD come from the germline V gene. V trimming: 1 base; J trimming: 3 bases; junction bases outside the gene matches: 4. The CDR3 coding sequence is TGTGCCACCAGTGATTTCGGACAGGGCTACTACAATGAGCAGTTCTTC. Its protein product is CATSDFGQGYYNEQFF.

V and J are TRBV5-1 and TRBJ2-1, with 12 positions matching TRBD2. The CDR3 runs to 15 residues. V was clipped by 3 bases and J by 4 bases; unmatched bases: 2. Germline V gives CDR1 SGHRS, CDR2 YFSETQ. CDR3 sequence: CASSSTSGGYNEQFF. In nucleotides, the CDR3 is TGCGCCAGCAGCTCGACTAGCGGGGGATACAATGAGCAGTTCTTC.

This chain connects TRBV6-1 to TRBJ1-1; unclear D gene. V lost 2 bases to trimming and J lost 0 bases, with 4 bases between them. Germline V gives CDR1 MNHNS, CDR2 SASEGT. The CDR3 is 13 amino acids. This chain's CDR3 is CASSEHMNTEAFF. CDR3 nucleotides: TGTGCCAGCAGTGAACACATGAACACTGAAGCTTTCTTT.

The chain employs TRBV5-4 and TRBJ2-5, with D perhaps TRBD2 (6 bases). The CDR3 length is 16 residues. The germline CDR1 and CDR2 sequences are SGHNT and YYREEE (reference sequence). V shed 2 bases and J shed 4 bases, with 18 bases lying between them. The DNA of the CDR3 is TGTGCCAGCAGCTTTGGAGGGGCCGGGATCCGAGAGACCCAGTACTTC. The encoded protein is CASSFGGAGIRETQYF.

CDR3 nucleotide sequence: TGTGCCAGCAGCCCGGACTGGCCCTCCTACGAGCAGTACTTC. It translates to CASSPDWPSYEQYF. The chain joins TRBV14 to TRBJ2-7; possible D gene TRBD2, 5 bases. Trimming removed 4 bases at V and 0 bases at J, with 10 bases between. The CDR3 sequence is 14 residues long. Per the germline V gene, CDR1 is SGHDN and CDR2 is FVKESK.

This clone was recorded once. The V gene is TRBV12-3 or TRBV12-4, the J gene TRBJ2-1; D remains unclear. V was cut by 5 bases and J by 2 bases, with 7 bases left in between. This CDR3 has 13 amino acids. The CDR3 nucleotides read TGTGCCAGCAGTCCAGGTCCCTACAATGAGCAGTTCTTC. Translation gives CASSPGPYNEQFF.

This clone was counted between two and nine times. This chain links TRBV4-2 with TRBJ1-1, with a possible D match to TRBD1 (5 bases). CDR3 length equals 16 residues. Deletions cut 0 bases from V and 4 bases from J, with 15 bases between. Germline CDR1 reads LGHNA; CDR2 reads YNFKEQ. CDR3 sequence: CASSQDQIGVGTEAFF. The CDR3 bases are TGTGCCAGCAGCCAAGATCAAATAGGGGTAGGCACTGAAGCTTTCTTT.

The rearrangement joins TRBV6-2 or TRBV6-3 to TRBJ2-2; 9 bases map to TRBD2. This CDR3 is built from 14 residues. The V and J ends lost 6 bases and 9 bases, in that order; junction bases with no gene match: 8. The germline gives CDR1 MNHEY, CDR2 SVGEGT. The CDR3 coding sequence is TGTGCCAGCAGCTCCGGGACTAGCTGGCGGGAGCTGTTTTTT. Translating it yields CASSSGTSWRELFF.